This entry describes one T cell receptor (beta chain). This specimen comes from a study of Tregs in tolerant kidney transplant recipients. V was pared by 2 bases and J by 3 bases, with 7 bases between. The CDR3 consists of 13 residues. Germline lookup yields CDR1 SGHKS and CDR2 YYEKEE (reference sequence). Clones were read by immunoSEQ multiplex PCR, and TCRdb kept only the in-frame ones, dropping some. This table has around 52,000 clones, 65% to 85% appearing once. The sample was CD4+ T cells from blood. The chain recombines TRBV5-5 with TRBJ2-3, with no clear D. The origin of this receptor is a human donor in good health. CDR3 sequence: CASSFPGTDTQYF. The CDR3 DNA reads TGTGCCAGCAGCTTTCCCGGGACAGATACGCAGTATTTT.